The present entry profiles one TCR beta chain with its context. The data are from a study of blood T cell repertoires in COVID-19. About the study: Spain, Italy and the United States supplied samples that represented acute and convalescent COVID-19. Sample material is recorded as cDNA or gDNA derived from T cells, B-cell-depleted T cells, or PBMCs.

In the original processing: Reference gene primer amplification yielded estimated nucleated cell counts. Measured with immunoSEQ multiplex PCR; TCRdb has only the in-frame clones, and not every one. V, J and clone size derive from that table, while D and trimming were established from the DNA sequence. The sample records about 190,000 clones, under 90% being singletons. Sequenced sample: peripheral blood. The source of this sequence is a man aged 25-40 years with active or convalescent COVID-19.

The CDR3 region has the DNA TGCGCCAGCAGCCAAGATTTCGACACGCACTCTGGAAACACCATATATTTT. Protein sequence: CASSQDFDTHSGNTIYF. V is TRBV4-1 and J is TRBJ1-3, with D unclear. V was clipped by 0 bases and J by 0 bases, with 12 bases between them. This CDR3 contains 17 residues. The germline V gene has CDR1 MGHRA and CDR2 YSYEKL.